This T cell receptor (beta chain) was observed in a study of memory CD8 T cells in hepatitis C reinfection. The protocol was immunoSEQ multiplex PCR, while the TCRdb copy is restricted to in-frame clones and leaves out a portion. The sample consists of approximately 52,000 clones, nearly 90% of them appearing once. This CDR3 has 14 residues. Trimming at V came to 4 bases and at J to 1 base, leaving 1 base not matched to a gene. The V gene's germline CDR1 is SGHAT and CDR2 FQNNGV. Noted time point: pre-reinfection, 55 to 20 weeks before reinfection detection. No in vitro expansion preceded TCR sequencing of the sorted cells. This clone has only one observation.

The sequenced sample was naive CD8+ T cells sorted from blood. The receptor was derived from a man aged 18-30 years with hepatitis C virus infection. The chain carries TRBV11-2 and TRBJ1-1, with 9 bases matching TRBD1. The CDR3 protein is CASSSGQGNTEAFF. CDR3 sequence (DNA): TGTGCCAGCAGCTCGGGACAGGGGAACACTGAAGCTTTCTTT.